This T cell receptor beta chain was found in a study of monozygotic twins with cystic fibrosis. Looking at the study overall: Library input was around 2.8 micrograms of fragmented DNA, with roughly 15 PCR cycles. Overall study findings and caveats: V usage most resembled the co-twin in 13 of 16 pairs. Unrelated CF individuals shared fewer identical clonotypes than monozygotic CF twins.

In the case of this clone: The antigen remains unidentified.

This table comes from immunoSEQ multiplex PCR, and its TCRdb copy is limited to in-frame clones, with some not included. The sample yields 15,000 or so clones, approximately 85% seen once. The CDR3 is 16 amino acids. V was cut by 4 bases and J by 2 bases, with 17 bases left in between. Germline loops: CDR1 LNHDA, CDR2 SQIVND (reference sequence). The V call is TRBV19, the J call TRBJ1-1; weak D call: TRBD1 (5 bases). The sequencing input was blood. The sequence was obtained from a boy younger than 18 with cystic fibrosis. The CDR3 here is CASSTPPGRPNTEAFF. The CDR3 DNA sequence: TGTGCCAGTAGTACCCCCCCAGGGAGACCTAACACTGAAGCTTTCTTT. The whole variable domain, filled in from reference TRBV19 and TRBJ1-1, reads DGGITQSPKYLFRKEGQNVTLSCEQNLNHDAMYWYRQDPGQGLRLIYYSQIVNDFQKGDIAEGYSVSREKKESFPLTVTSAQKNPTAFYLCASSTPPGRPNTEAFFGQGTRLTVV.